The clone carrying this T cell receptor beta chain showed up just once. Its specificity is not known. Method: immunoSEQ multiplex PCR; TCRdb's copy keeps in-frame clones and lacks some. The table includes 140,000 to 150,000 clones, about 82% detected once. This sample was taken from a study of T cell responses to AZD1222 COVID-19 vaccine. Points from the study as a whole: Two doses of AZD1222 preceded a rise in Spike-specific TCR breadth and depth. The repertoires were collected only after the peak T cell response.

From germline, CDR1 is MDHEN and CDR2 SYDVKM. This CDR3 is 14 amino acids long. V was clipped by 4 bases and J by 6 bases, with 12 bases between them. The sequence was collected from an adult who received the AZD1222 COVID-19 vaccine. Sequenced here: peripheral blood, sampled 28 days after the second AZD1222 dose. The gene calls are TRBV28 and TRBJ1-4; D not resolved. In DNA form, the CDR3 reads TGTGCCAGCAGTTCACAAGGCCGTTATGAAAAACTGTTTTTT. Protein: CASSSQGRYEKLFF.